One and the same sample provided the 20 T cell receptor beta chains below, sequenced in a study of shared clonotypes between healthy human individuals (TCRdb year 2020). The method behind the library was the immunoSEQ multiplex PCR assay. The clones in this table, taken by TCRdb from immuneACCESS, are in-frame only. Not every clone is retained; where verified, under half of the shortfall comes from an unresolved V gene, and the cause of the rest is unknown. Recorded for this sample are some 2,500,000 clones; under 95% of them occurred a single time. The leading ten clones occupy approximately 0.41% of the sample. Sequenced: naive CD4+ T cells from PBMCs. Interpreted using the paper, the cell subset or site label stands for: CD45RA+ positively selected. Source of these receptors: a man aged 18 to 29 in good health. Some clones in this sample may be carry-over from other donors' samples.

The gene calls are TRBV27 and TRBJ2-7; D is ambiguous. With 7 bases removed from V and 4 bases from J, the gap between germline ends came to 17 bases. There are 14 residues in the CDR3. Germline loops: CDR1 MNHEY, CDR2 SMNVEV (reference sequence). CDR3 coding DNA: TGTGCCAGCAACGCGGCAGGCAAGAGTTACGAGCAGTACTTC. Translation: CASNAAGKSYEQYF.

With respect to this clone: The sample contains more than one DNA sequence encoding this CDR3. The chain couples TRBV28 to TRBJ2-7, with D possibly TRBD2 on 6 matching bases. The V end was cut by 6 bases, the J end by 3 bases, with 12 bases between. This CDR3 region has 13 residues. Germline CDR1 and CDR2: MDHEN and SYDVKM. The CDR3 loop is CASRTGAVYEQYF. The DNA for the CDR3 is TGTGCCAGCAGAACGGGAGCCGTCTACGAGCAGTACTTC.

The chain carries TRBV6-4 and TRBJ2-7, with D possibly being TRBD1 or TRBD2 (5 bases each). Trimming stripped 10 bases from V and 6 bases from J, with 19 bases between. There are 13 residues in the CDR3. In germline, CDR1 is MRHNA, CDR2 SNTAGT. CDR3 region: CAIPGPKGSEQYF. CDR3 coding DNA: TGTGCCATCCCGGGACCAAAAGGGTCCGAGCAGTACTTC.

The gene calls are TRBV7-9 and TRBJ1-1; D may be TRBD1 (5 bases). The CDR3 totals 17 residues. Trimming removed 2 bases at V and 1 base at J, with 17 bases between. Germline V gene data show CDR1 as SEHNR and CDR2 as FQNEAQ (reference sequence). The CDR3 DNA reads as TGTGCCAGCAGCTTAATACCTGGGGGTTCCGAGAACACTGAAGCTTTCTTT. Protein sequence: CASSLIPGGSENTEAFF.

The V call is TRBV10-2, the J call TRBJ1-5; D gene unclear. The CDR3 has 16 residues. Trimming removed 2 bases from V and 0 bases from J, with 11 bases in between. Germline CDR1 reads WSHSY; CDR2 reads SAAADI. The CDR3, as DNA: TGCGCCAGCAGTGAGCATACTTGGTATAGCAATCAGCCCCAGCATTTT. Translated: CASSEHTWYSNQPQHF.

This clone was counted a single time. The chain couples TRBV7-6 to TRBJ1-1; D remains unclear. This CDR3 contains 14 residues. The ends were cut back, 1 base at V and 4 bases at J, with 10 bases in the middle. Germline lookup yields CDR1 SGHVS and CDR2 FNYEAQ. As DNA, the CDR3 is TGTGCCAGCAGCTTAGTTCGGGAGAGCACTGAAGCTTTCTTT. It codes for CASSLVRESTEAFF. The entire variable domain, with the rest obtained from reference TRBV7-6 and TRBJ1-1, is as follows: GAGVSQSPRYKVTKRGQDVALRCDPISGHVSLYWYRQALGQGPEFLTYFNYEAQQDKSGLPNDRFSAERPEGSISTLTIQRTEQRDSAMYRCASSLVRESTEAFFGQGTRLTVV.

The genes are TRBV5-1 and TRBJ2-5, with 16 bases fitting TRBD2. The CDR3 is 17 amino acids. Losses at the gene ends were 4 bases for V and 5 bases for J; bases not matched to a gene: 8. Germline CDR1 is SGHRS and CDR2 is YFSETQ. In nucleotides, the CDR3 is TGCGCCAGCAGCCAGGGGACTAGCGGGAGGGCCACGGAGACCCAGTACTTC. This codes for CASSQGTSGRATETQYF. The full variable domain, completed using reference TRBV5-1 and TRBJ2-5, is KAGVTQTPRYLIKTRGQQVTLSCSPISGHRSVSWYQQTPGQGLQFLFEYFSETQRNKGNFPGRFSGRQFSNSRSEMNVSTLELGDSALYLCASSQGTSGRATETQYFGPGTRLLVL.

The CDR3 DNA is TGCGCCAGCAGCTCCACAGTGACCTACGAGCAGTACTTC. This encodes CASSSTVTYEQYF. The chain has TRBV5-1 and TRBJ2-7; unclear D gene. Per the germline V gene, CDR1 is SGHRS and CDR2 is YFSETQ. Trimming removed 3 bases at V and 2 bases at J, with 9 bases between. The CDR3 runs to 13 residues.

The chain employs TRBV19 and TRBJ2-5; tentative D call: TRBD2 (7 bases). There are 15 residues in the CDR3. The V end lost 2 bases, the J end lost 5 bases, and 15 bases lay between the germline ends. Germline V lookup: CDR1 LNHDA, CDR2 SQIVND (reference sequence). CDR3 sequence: CASSIMGGRGETQYF. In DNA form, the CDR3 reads TGTGCCAGTAGTATAATGGGGGGGCGCGGGGAGACCCAGTACTTC.

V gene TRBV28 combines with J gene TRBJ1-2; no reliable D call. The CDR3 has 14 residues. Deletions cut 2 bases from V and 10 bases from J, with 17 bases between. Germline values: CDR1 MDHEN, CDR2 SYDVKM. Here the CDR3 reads CASSLRTHYVNYTF. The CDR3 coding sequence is TGTGCCAGCAGTTTAAGAACCCACTACGTCAACTACACCTTC.

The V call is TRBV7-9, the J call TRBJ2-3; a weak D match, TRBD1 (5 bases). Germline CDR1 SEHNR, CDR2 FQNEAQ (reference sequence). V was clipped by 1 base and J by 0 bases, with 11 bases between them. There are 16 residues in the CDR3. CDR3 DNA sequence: TGTGCCAGCAGCTTAGTGTGGGGCCGTAGCACAGATACGCAGTATTTT. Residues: CASSLVWGRSTDTQYF. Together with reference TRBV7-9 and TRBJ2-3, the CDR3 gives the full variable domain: DTGVSQNPRHKITKRGQNVTFRCDPISEHNRLYWYRQTLGQGPEFLTYFQNEAQLEKSRLLSDRFSAERPKGSFSTLEIQRTEQGDSAMYLCASSLVWGRSTDTQYFGPGTRLTVL.

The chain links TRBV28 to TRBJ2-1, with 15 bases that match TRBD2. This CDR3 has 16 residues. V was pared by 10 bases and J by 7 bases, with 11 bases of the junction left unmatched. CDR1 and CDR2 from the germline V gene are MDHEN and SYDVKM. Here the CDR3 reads CATNPSGLAGGNEQFF. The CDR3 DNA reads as TGTGCCACGAACCCCTCGGGACTAGCGGGAGGTAATGAGCAGTTCTTC.

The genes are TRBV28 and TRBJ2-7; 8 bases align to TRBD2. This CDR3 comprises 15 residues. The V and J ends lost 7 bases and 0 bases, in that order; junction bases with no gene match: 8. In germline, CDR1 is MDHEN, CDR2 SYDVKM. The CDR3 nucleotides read TGTGCCAGCACCGTGACTAGCGCCCCCTCCTACGAGCAGTACTTC. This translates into CASTVTSAPSYEQYF.

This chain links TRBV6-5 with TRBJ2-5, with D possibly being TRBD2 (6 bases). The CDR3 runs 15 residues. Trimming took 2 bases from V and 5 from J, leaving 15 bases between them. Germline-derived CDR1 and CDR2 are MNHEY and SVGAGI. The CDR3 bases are TGTGCCAGCAGTTACCATCGGACTCGGGGGGAGACCCAGTACTTC. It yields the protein CASSYHRTRGETQYF.

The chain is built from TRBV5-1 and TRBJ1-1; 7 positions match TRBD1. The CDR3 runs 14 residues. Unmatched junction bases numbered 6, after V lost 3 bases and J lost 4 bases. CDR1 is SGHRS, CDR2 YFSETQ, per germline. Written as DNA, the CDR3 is TGCGCCAGCAGCTCTACAGGGGCTTCCACTGAAGCTTTCTTT. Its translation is CASSSTGASTEAFF.

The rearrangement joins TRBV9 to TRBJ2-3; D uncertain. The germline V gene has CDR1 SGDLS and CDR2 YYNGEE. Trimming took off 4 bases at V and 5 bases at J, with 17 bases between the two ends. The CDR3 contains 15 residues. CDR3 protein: CASSPQKPAGDTQYF. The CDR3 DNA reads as TGTGCCAGCAGCCCCCAGAAACCCGCAGGAGATACGCAGTATTTT. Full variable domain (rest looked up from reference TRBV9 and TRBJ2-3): DSGVTQTPKHLITATGQRVTLRCSPRSGDLSVYWYQQSLDQGLQFLIQYYNGEERAKGNILERFSAQQFPDLHSELNLSSLELGDSALYFCASSPQKPAGDTQYFGPGTRLTVL.

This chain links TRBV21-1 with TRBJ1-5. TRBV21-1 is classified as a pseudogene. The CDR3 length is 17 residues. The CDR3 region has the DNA TGTGCCAGCAGCAAAGCCCGGGGTGAGTTTTGCAATCAGCCCCAGCATTTT. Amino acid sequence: CASSKARGEFCNQPQHF.

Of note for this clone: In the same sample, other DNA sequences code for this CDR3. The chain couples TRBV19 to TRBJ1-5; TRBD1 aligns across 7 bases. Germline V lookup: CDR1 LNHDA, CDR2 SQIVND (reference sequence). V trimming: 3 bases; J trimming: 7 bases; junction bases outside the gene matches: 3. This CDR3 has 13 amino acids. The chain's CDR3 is CASSIDREQPQHF. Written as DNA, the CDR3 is TGTGCCAGTAGTATCGACAGGGAACAGCCCCAGCATTTT. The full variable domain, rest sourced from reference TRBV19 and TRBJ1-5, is DGGITQSPKYLFRKEGQNVTLSCEQNLNHDAMYWYRQDPGQGLRLIYYSQIVNDFQKGDIAEGYSVSREKKESFPLTVTSAQKNPTAFYLCASSIDREQPQHFGDGTRLSIL.

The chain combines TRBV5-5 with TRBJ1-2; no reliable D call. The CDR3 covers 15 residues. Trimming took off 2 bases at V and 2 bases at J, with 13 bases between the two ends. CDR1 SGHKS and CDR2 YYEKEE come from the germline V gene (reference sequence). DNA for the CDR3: TGTGCCAGCAGCTTACAGCCAGACCCCAACTATGGCTACACCTTC. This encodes CASSLQPDPNYGYTF.

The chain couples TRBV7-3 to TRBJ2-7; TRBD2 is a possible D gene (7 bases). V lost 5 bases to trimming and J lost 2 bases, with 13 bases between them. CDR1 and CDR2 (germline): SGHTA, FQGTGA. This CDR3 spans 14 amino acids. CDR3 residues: CASSRGGIPYEQYF. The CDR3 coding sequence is TGTGCCAGCAGCAGGGGGGGAATACCCTACGAGCAGTACTTC.